The text below deals with one T cell receptor beta chain. This sample was included in a study of blood T cells in healthy people across ages. Trimming took 4 bases from V and 11 from J, leaving 17 bases between them. Germline V gives CDR1 LGHDT, CDR2 YNNKEL (reference sequence). The CDR3 length is 13 residues. The second PCR ran roughly 7 to 12 cycles with a sample-barcoded 5' primer and J-beta primers. A template-switch adaptor that had 12 random nucleotides put a tag on each cDNA molecule. Using its own MiXCR run on the 5' RACE reads, TCRdb lists one record per CDR3 protein. The table shows about a million distinct CDR3 sequences, with more than 30% occurring only once.

This TCR was recovered from a man aged 18 to 30 in good health. The rearrangement uses TRBV3-1 and TRBJ2-5; D unresolved. Sequenced: blood. The CDR3, as DNA: TGTGCCAGCAGCCCCTACATAGACAATGAGCAGTACTTC. Amino acid sequence: CASSPYIDNEQYF.